Listed below are T cell receptor beta chains from one sample, sequenced in a study of T cell responses to AZD1222 COVID-19 vaccine. Clones were read by immunoSEQ multiplex PCR, and TCRdb kept only the in-frame ones, dropping some. The table records 150,000 to 200,000 clones, 88% of them present only once. This material consisted of peripheral blood, taken 28 days after the second AZD1222 dose. These receptors all come from an adult who received the AZD1222 COVID-19 vaccine. The CDR3 runs from the conserved cysteine through the conserved F or W. D genes are given only for firm matches. Rows may omit the clone size; those that give it use once, few, many or a size class.

clone_size,v_call,j_call,d_call,cdr3_nt,cdr3_aa
NA,TRBV4-1,TRBJ2-7,NA,TGCGCCAGCAGCCAAGATATCCCAGGGGTCTCCTACGAGCAGTACTTC,CASSQDIPGVSYEQYF
NA,TRBV7-2,TRBJ2-7,NA,TGTGCCAGCAGCAGGGGGATCTACGAGCAGTACTTC,CASSRGIYEQYF
NA,TRBV6-1,TRBJ1-1,NA,TGTGCCAGCAGTGACCCAGCCAACACTGAAGCTTTCTTT,CASSDPANTEAFF
NA,TRBV10-3,TRBJ2-3,NA,TGTGCCATCAGACCGGGCCCGGCGGGTAGCACAGATACGCAGTATTTT,CAIRPGPAGSTDTQYF
once,TRBV7-2,TRBJ2-5,TRBD1,TGTGCCAGCAGCCCCAGACAGGGGGATCGGGAGACCCAGTACTTC,CASSPRQGDRETQYF
NA,TRBV25-1,TRBJ1-6,NA,TGTGCCAGCAGTCCGACAGGCTATAATTCACCCCTCCACTTT,CASSPTGYNSPLHF
NA,TRBV29-1,TRBJ1-2,NA,TGCAGCGCGGACAGTTCCTATGGCTACACCTTC,CSADSSYGYTF
NA,TRBV3-1/TRBV3-2,TRBJ2-7,NA,TGTGCCAGCAGCCATGCTTACGAGCAGTACTTC,CASSHAYEQYF
NA,TRBV24-1,TRBJ2-1,NA,TGTGCCACCAGTGATGGTTCGGCTAACTCCTACAATGAGCAGTTCTTC,CATSDGSANSYNEQFF
NA,TRBV7-3,TRBJ1-1,TRBD1,TGTGCCAGCAGCCCGGGACAGTTTAACACTGAAGCTTTCTTT,CASSPGQFNTEAFF
few,TRBV7-9,TRBJ2-1,TRBD2,TGTGCCAGCAGTCGGACTAGCGGGGCTAGCTCCTACAATGAGCAGTTCTTC,CASSRTSGASSYNEQFF